These 17 T cell receptor beta chains originate from one sample sequenced in a study of T cells after yellow fever vaccination (dated by TCRdb to about 2019). Interpreted using the paper, the treatment or condition label stands for: live attenuated yellow fever vaccine strain. Libraries were made using 5' RACE. For sequencing, an Illumina HiSeq 2500 was employed. TCRdb reworked the public reads: Q25 trimming with fastp, MiXCR clone assembly, productive beta chains retained. Identical CDR3 protein sequences are pooled into one entry, listed with their most common genes and DNA. The sample table contains around 300,000 distinct CDR3 sequences; only one count was recorded for over 10% of them. Around 0.55% of the sample comes from the top ten. The sequencing here drew on CD4+ T cells sorted from PBMCs, taken 45 days after the yellow fever booster vaccination. These receptors originate from a man aged 25 to 45 who received the YFV17D yellow fever vaccine.

This chain connects TRBV7-2 to TRBJ2-5; a possible D gene is TRBD2 (5 bases). This CDR3 spans 15 amino acids. Trimming removed 3 bases at V and 2 bases at J, with 13 bases between. The germline V gene encodes CDR1 SGHTA and CDR2 FQGNSA. The CDR3 here is CASSFPPGGQETQYF. The CDR3 bases are TGTGCCAGCAGCTTCCCCCCTGGCGGGCAAGAGACCCAGTACTTC.

The chain recombines TRBV7-9 with TRBJ2-2, with 7 bases matching TRBD2. Germline values: CDR1 SEHNR, CDR2 FQNEAQ (reference sequence). Unmatched junction bases numbered 8, after V lost 4 bases and J lost 3 bases. The CDR3 has 16 residues. This chain's CDR3 is CASSSTPGLHTGELFF. The DNA for the CDR3 is TGTGCCAGCAGCTCAACCCCGGGACTACACACCGGGGAGCTGTTTTTT.

The chain joins TRBV27 to TRBJ2-6, with D uncertain. From germline, CDR1 is MNHEY and CDR2 SMNVEV (reference sequence). This CDR3 contains 14 residues. V lost 1 base and J lost 2, with 3 bases in between. For the CDR3, the DNA is TGTGCCAGCAGTTTATTGACTGGGGCCAACGTCCTGACTTTC. Encoded protein: CASSLLTGANVLTF. The full variable domain, its missing parts supplied by reference TRBV27 and TRBJ2-6, is EAQVTQNPRYLITVTGKKLTVTCSQNMNHEYMSWYRQDPGLGLRQIYYSMNVEVTDKGDVPEGYKVSRKEKRNFPLILESPSPNQTSLYFCASSLLTGANVLTFGAGSRLTVL.

The chain is built from TRBV20-1 and TRBJ1-1; maybe TRBD1 (5 bases). Germline V gene sequence: CDR1 DFQATT, CDR2 SNEGSKA (reference sequence). V gave up 0 bases and J gave up 4 bases, with 12 bases separating them. The CDR3 totals 14 residues. In nucleotides, the CDR3 is TGCAGTGCTAGAGATGGGGGGGTGAGCACTGAAGCTTTCTTT. This encodes CSARDGGVSTEAFF.

This clonotype has just a few counts. This rearrangement joins TRBV5-1 to TRBJ2-2; the match to TRBD1 covers 7 bases. Germline V gene data show CDR1 as SGHRS and CDR2 as YFSETQ. Trimming cost V 4 bases and J 4 bases; bases outside gene matches: 13. The CDR3 is made up of 17 amino acids. The DNA for the CDR3 is TGCGCCAGCAGCATCATCCGACAGGGTCCTCTCACCGGGGAGCTGTTTTTT. Translating it yields CASSIIRQGPLTGELFF.

As to this clonotype: A read error may be the cause here, since a much bigger clone is one base away. This chain joins TRBV20-1 and TRBJ2-1, with 7 nucleotides matching TRBD2. The germline V gene has CDR1 DFQATT and CDR2 SNEGSKA (reference sequence). The CDR3 extends over 15 amino acids. The CDR3 bases are TGCAGTTCTAGGGATCCGGGACTAAACTACAATGAGCAGTTCTTC. Translation: CSSRDPGLNYNEQFF.

This clonotype has just a few counts. CDR3 sequence (DNA): TGTGCCAGCAGCTTATCCCGGAGGTACCGCACAGATACGCAGTATTTT. Translation gives CASSLSRRYRTDTQYF. The chain joins TRBV7-8 to TRBJ2-3; D is perhaps TRBD2 (5 bases). CDR1 and CDR2 (germline): SGHVS, FQNEAQ. V lost 2 bases and J 1 base, leaving 13 bases between the germline ends. The CDR3 loop spans 16 amino acids.

This clonotype was observed a few times. This chain links TRBV29-1 with TRBJ2-3; D is possibly TRBD1 or TRBD2 (5 bases each). The CDR3 consists of 13 residues. V was clipped by 5 bases and J by 2 bases, with 11 bases between them. The germline V gene has CDR1 SQVTM and CDR2 ANQGSEA. In DNA form, the CDR3 reads TGCAGCGTTAGCCAGGGACCCACAGATACGCAGTATTTT. As protein: CSVSQGPTDTQYF.

The V call is TRBV12-3 or TRBV12-4, the J call TRBJ1-2, with TRBD1 matching over 7 bases. The CDR3 runs 11 residues. With 8 bases clipped from V and 11 bases from J, the junction kept 8 bases outside the gene matches. The CDR3 sequence is CASGKIQGYTF. The DNA for the CDR3 is TGTGCCAGCGGGAAGATACAGGGGTACACCTTC.

The V and J genes are TRBV29-1 and TRBJ2-5; TRBD1 or TRBD2 may be the D gene (5 bases each). CDR3 size: 13 residues. V lost 0 bases, J lost 4 bases, and 9 bases lay in between. Germline CDR1 reads SQVTM; CDR2 reads ANQGSEA. The CDR3 DNA follows: TGCAGCGTTGAAGAAGGGGCGGGAGAGACCCAGTACTTC. This encodes CSVEEGAGETQYF.

The chain has TRBV19 and TRBJ1-4, with D tentatively TRBD1 (6 bases). Looked up from germline, CDR1 is LNHDA and CDR2 is SQIVND (reference sequence). The CDR3 is 15 amino acids. V was pared by 6 bases and J by 0 bases, with 11 bases between. The CDR3: CASRTQGTTNEKLFF. For the CDR3, the DNA is TGTGCCAGTAGGACTCAGGGGACAACTAATGAAAAACTGTTTTTT. The full variable domain, its missing parts supplied by reference TRBV19 and TRBJ1-4, is DGGITQSPKYLFRKEGQNVTLSCEQNLNHDAMYWYRQDPGQGLRLIYYSQIVNDFQKGDIAEGYSVSREKKESFPLTVTSAQKNPTAFYLCASRTQGTTNEKLFFGSGTQLSVL.

In its sample, this clonotype was seen many times. The chain recombines TRBV6-1 with TRBJ1-6, with D possibly being TRBD1 (5 bases). Trimming left V 8 bases short and J 9 bases short, with 20 bases between. Per the germline V gene, CDR1 is MNHNS and CDR2 is SASEGT. The CDR3 has 15 amino acids. The CDR3 DNA follows: TGTGCCAGCCGGGTTATGTCAAACGGGGGTTCACCCCTCCACTTT. Translated: CASRVMSNGGSPLHF.

This chain connects TRBV5-1 to TRBJ2-1; TRBD1 or TRBD2 may be the D gene (6 bases each). This CDR3 spans 15 amino acids. Trimming pared 1 base from V and 7 bases from J, leaving 15 bases between. The germline V gene has CDR1 SGHRS and CDR2 YFSETQ. In DNA form, the CDR3 reads TGCGCCAGCAGCTTGTGGGACGGGGGCAGGAATGAGCAGTTCTTC. Residues: CASSLWDGGRNEQFF.

The genes are TRBV7-2 and TRBJ2-1; TRBD2 aligns across 7 bases. CDR1 and CDR2 from the germline V gene are SGHTA and FQGNSA. The trim removed 8 bases at V and 0 bases at J, leaving 4 bases unmatched. The CDR3 runs 14 residues. CDR3 protein: CASGTSASYNEQFF. The DNA for the CDR3 is TGTGCCAGCGGTACTAGCGCCTCCTACAATGAGCAGTTCTTC. Drawing the rest from reference TRBV7-2 and TRBJ2-1, the complete variable domain is GAGVSQSPSNKVTEKGKDVELRCDPISGHTALYWYRQSLGQGLEFLIYFQGNSAPDKSGLPSDRFSAERTGGSVSTLTIQRTQQEDSAVYLCASGTSASYNEQFFGPGTRLTVL.

This clonotype was found a few times. This rearrangement joins TRBV18 to TRBJ2-5; D is possibly TRBD2 (5 bases). V lost 3 bases, J lost 5 bases, and 13 bases lay in between. Germline CDR1 and CDR2: KGHSH and LQKENI. This CDR3 is built from 14 residues. The CDR3 loop is CASSPRALSETQYF. The DNA of the CDR3 is TGTGCCAGCTCACCGAGGGCCCTGAGCGAGACCCAGTACTTC.

This clonotype has only a few counts. V is TRBV12-3 or TRBV12-4 and J is TRBJ2-4; 8 bases align to TRBD2. This CDR3 comprises 21 residues. V lost 4 bases and J lost 0; bases outside the gene matches: 20. The CDR3 DNA is TGTGCCAGCAGTTCCCACCCTAGGGCTAGCGGGCTTAGGCTAGCCAAAAACATTCAGTACTTC. It encodes CASSSHPRASGLRLAKNIQYF.

The rearrangement uses TRBV27 and TRBJ1-6; 7 bases match TRBD1. Losses at the gene ends were 7 bases for V and 7 bases for J; bases not matched to a gene: 13. The germline V gene has CDR1 MNHEY and CDR2 SMNVEV (reference sequence). This CDR3 region has 16 residues. CDR3 loop: CASKILSTGSNSPLHF. For the CDR3, the DNA is TGTGCCAGCAAGATACTTTCGACAGGGTCAAATTCACCCCTCCACTTT.